This T cell receptor beta chain is from a study of cytomegalovirus exposure and HLA in healthy donors. As for this clone: The antigen remains undetermined.

CDR1 KGHSH and CDR2 LQKENI come from the germline V gene. V dropped 3 bases and J dropped 0 bases, with 3 bases sitting between them. The CDR3 spans 12 residues. Study conclusions and caveats: Most TCR sequences were rare, but some public TCRs occurred in many donors. Follow-up analysis found HLA locus-dependent TCR association rates, highest for DRB1 and lowest for HLA-C. Further analysis, carried out later, found HLA-associated TCR beta chains more clonally expanded than equally common other chains.

A multiplex PCR was run with 60 Vbeta primers and 13 Jbeta primers. Original processing notes: Approximately 11 million of the 80 million or so unique TCR beta chains counted in a later analysis were shared. The method was immunoSEQ multiplex PCR; TCRdb's version includes in-frame clones alone and lacks a portion of them. The V and J calls and the clone size are those of that table, but D and trimming were determined from the DNA. This sample has about 140,000 clones, with 70% to 80% found just once. The TCR was taken from a female donor in good health and CMV-seronegative. Sequencing was done on a sample of PBMCs. The gene calls are TRBV18 and TRBJ2-7; D is unclear. DNA for the CDR3: TGTGCCAGCTCACCTAGCTCCTACGAGCAGTACTTC. It codes for CASSPSSYEQYF.